This paragraph covers one TCR beta chain sequence. Antigen: not known. The CDR3 is 16 residues long. Germline V lookup: CDR1 MNHEY, CDR2 SMNVEV (reference sequence). J was trimmed by 4 bases and V by 10 bases; bases with no gene match: 11. These data are taken from a study of CD8+ T cells in alopecia areata. The study's findings and limits: Normal scalp had lower clonality than lesional scalp, with alopecia totalis/universalis lesions showing this most strongly. Mouse data revealed clearer TCR sharing than patient data did, a gap possibly tied to HLA.

The sequencing template was cDNA reverse transcribed from extracted RNA. Libraries were prepared by immunoSEQ multiplex PCR; TCRdb keeps only in-frame clonotypes and omits some of them. The sample shows about 23,000 clones, about 50% of them seen only once. This chain uses TRBV27 with TRBJ2-1, with 12 nucleotides matching TRBD2. The TCR was taken from a human donor with alopecia areata. The sample comprised NKG2D-high CD8+ T cells sorted from blood. The CDR3 sequence: CATGRTSGTRYNEQFF. Written as DNA, the CDR3 is TGTGCCACCGGTAGGACTAGCGGGACTCGTTACAATGAGCAGTTCTTC.